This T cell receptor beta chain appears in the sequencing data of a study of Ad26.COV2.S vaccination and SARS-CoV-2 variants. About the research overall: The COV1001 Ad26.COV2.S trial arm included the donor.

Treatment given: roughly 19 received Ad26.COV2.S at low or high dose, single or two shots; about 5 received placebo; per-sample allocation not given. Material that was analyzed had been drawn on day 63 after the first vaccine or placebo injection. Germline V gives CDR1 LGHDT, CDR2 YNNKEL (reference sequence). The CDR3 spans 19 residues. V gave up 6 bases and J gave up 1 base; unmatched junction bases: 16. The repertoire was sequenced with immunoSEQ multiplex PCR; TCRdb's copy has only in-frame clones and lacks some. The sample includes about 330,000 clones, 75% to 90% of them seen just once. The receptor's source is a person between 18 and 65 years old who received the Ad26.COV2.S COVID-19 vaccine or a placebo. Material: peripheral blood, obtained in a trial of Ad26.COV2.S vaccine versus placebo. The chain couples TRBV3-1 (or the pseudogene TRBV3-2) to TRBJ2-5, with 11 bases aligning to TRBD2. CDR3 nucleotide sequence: TGTGCCAGCAGTCCAGATACTTTAGCGGGGGGGCGAGGCCAAGAGACCCAGTACTTC. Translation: CASSPDTLAGGRGQETQYF.